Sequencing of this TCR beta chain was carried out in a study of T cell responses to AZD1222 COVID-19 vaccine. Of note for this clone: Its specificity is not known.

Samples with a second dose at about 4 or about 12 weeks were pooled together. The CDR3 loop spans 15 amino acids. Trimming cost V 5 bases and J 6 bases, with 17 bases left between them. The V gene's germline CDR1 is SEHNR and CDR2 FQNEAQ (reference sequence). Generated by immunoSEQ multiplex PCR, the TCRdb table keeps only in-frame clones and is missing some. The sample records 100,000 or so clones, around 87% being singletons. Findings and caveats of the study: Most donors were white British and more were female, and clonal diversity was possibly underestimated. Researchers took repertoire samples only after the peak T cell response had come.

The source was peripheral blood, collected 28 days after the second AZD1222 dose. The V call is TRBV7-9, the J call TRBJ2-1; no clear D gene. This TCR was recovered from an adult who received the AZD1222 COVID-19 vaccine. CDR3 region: CASSPKLRFGNEQFF. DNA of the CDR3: TGTGCCAGCAGCCCCAAATTGAGGTTTGGCAATGAGCAGTTCTTC.